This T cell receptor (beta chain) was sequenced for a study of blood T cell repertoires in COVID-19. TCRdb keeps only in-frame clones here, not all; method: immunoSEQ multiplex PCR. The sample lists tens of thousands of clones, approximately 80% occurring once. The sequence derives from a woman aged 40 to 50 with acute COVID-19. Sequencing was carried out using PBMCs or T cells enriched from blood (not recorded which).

CDR3 in amino acids: CATSTGLAGGGEQFF. CDR3 nucleotide sequence: TGTGCCACCAGTACGGGACTAGCGGGAGGGGGTGAGCAGTTCTTC. The gene calls are TRBV24-1 and TRBJ2-1; 16 bases match TRBD2. Germline values: CDR1 KGHDR, CDR2 SFDVKD. The ends lost 6 bases at V and 9 bases at J; junction bases unmatched: 4. This CDR3 spans 15 amino acids.